The clone carrying this TCR beta chain appeared once. The data were obtained in a study of blood T cell repertoires in COVID-19. The J segment lost 5 bases and the V segment lost 4 bases, leaving 8 bases of the junction unmatched. The CDR3 covers 14 residues. Germline CDR1 reads KGHSH; CDR2 reads LQKENI. Participants were aged about 18 to 100 years from about two dozen US areas. Participants' reported clinical history set cohort assignment. Donors in Cohort 3 counted as recovered after two negative PCRs, clearance, or symptom resolution. Under the authors' procedure: Cell counts per sample came from amplifying reference gene primers. Some clones are missing from TCRdb's copy, which holds only in-frame ones; the method was immunoSEQ multiplex PCR. V and J calls and clone size follow that table, whereas D and trimming were derived from the DNA. The table lists hundreds of thousands of clones, 87% of them singletons, with around 3% in the top ten.

The TCR comes from a woman in her 30s who had recovered from COVID-19. The specimen was PBMCs or T cells enriched from blood (not recorded which). The V call is TRBV18, the J call TRBJ2-7, with 7 bases matching TRBD1. The CDR3 DNA reads as TGTGCCAGCTCACGGCTGGGACAGACCCACGAGCAGTACTTC. This sequence encodes CASSRLGQTHEQYF. Full variable domain (outside the CDR3, taken from reference TRBV18 and TRBJ2-7): NAGVMQNPRHLVRRRGQEARLRCSPMKGHSHVYWYRQLPEEGLKFMVYLQKENIIDESGMPKERFSAEFPKEGPSILRIQQVVRGDSAAYFCASSRLGQTHEQYFGPGTRLTVT.